The source of this T cell receptor (beta chain) is a study of cytomegalovirus exposure and HLA in healthy donors. Germline CDR1 is MDHEN and CDR2 is SYDVKM. V was cut by 2 bases and J by 3 bases, with 8 bases left in between. The CDR3 consists of 13 residues. Study-wide findings and caveats: A few chains linked to CMV were shown in vitro to be specific for CMV antigens. Cytomegalovirus-associated status was assigned to about 150 TCR beta chains.

Amplification used 60 Vbeta primers and 13 Jbeta primers. Assay used: immunoSEQ multiplex PCR; TCRdb lists only in-frame clones, some missing. Recorded for this sample: about 75,000 clones. Notes on this clone: What it recognizes is unknown.

Specimen: PBMCs. The source is a man aged 18 to 30 in good health and CMV-seropositive. This sequence joins TRBV28 and TRBJ2-7; D gene uncertain. The DNA for the CDR3 is TGTGCCAGCAGTTTAGCCGGAGACTACGAGCAGTACTTC. Protein: CASSLAGDYEQYF.